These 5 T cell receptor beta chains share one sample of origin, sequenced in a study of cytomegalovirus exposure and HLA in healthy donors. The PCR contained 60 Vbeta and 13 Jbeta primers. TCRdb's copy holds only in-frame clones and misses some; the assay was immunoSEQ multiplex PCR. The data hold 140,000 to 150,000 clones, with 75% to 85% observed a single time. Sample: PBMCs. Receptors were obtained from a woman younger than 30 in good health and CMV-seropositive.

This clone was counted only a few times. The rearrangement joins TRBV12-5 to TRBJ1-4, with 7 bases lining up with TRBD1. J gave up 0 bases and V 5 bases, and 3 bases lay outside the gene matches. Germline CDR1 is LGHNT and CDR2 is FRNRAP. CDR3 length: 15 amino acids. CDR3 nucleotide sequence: TGTGCTAGTGGTACCGGACAGGCAACTAATGAAAAACTGTTTTTT. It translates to CASGTGQATNEKLFF.

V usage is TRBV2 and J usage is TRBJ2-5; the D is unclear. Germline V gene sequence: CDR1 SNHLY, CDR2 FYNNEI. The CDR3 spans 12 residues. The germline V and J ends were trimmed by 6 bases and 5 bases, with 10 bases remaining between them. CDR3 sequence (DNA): TGTGCCAGCAGCGAGAATCGGGAGACCCAGTACTTC. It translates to CASSENRETQYF.

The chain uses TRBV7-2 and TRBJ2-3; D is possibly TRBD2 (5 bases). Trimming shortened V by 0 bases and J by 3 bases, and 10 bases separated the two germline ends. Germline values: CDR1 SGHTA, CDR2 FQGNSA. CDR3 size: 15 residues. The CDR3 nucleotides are TGTGCCAGCAGCTTAGCGGGTCGGGGTACAGATACGCAGTATTTT. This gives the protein CASSLAGRGTDTQYF. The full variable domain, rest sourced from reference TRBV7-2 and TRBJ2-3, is GAGVSQSPSNKVTEKGKDVELRCDPISGHTALYWYRQSLGQGLEFLIYFQGNSAPDKSGLPSDRFSAERTGGSVSTLTIQRTQQEDSAVYLCASSLAGRGTDTQYFGPGTRLTVL.

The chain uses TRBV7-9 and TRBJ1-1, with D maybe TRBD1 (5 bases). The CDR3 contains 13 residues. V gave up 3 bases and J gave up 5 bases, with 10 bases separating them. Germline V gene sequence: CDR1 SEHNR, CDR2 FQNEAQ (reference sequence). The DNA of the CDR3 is TGTGCCAGCAGCTTTTATCGGGGGACTGAAGCTTTCTTT. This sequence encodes CASSFYRGTEAFF.

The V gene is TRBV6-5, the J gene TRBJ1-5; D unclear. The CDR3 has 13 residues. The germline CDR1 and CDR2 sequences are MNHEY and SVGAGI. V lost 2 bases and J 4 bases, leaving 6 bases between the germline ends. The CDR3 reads CASSYRGNQPQHF. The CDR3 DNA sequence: TGTGCCAGCAGTTACCGGGGAAATCAGCCCCAGCATTTT.